What follows is one T cell receptor beta chain and its context. As yet, its antigen is unknown. This entry is derived from a study of response to subunit inactivated influenza vaccine. Whole-study results and caveats: The authors suggested that every seasonal influenza vaccination recruits few new T cells.

In TCRdb, the RT-PCR reads were re-called with MiXCR into one record per CDR3 protein. The sample has about half a million distinct CDR3 sequences, 6.5% to 8% seen once. CDR3 length equals 13 residues. Trimming left V 9 bases short and J 5 bases short, with 16 bases between. This sequence joins TRBV12-3 or TRBV12-4 and TRBJ2-5; TRBD2 might be the D (6 bases). This TCR was recovered from a man between 50 and 69 years old who received an inactivated influenza vaccine. The sequencing used PBMCs from blood, collected about 23 months after vaccination. The CDR3 DNA reads as TGTGCCAGTAAGACTAGGATGGAGGAGACCCAGTACTTC. This codes for CASKTRMEETQYF.